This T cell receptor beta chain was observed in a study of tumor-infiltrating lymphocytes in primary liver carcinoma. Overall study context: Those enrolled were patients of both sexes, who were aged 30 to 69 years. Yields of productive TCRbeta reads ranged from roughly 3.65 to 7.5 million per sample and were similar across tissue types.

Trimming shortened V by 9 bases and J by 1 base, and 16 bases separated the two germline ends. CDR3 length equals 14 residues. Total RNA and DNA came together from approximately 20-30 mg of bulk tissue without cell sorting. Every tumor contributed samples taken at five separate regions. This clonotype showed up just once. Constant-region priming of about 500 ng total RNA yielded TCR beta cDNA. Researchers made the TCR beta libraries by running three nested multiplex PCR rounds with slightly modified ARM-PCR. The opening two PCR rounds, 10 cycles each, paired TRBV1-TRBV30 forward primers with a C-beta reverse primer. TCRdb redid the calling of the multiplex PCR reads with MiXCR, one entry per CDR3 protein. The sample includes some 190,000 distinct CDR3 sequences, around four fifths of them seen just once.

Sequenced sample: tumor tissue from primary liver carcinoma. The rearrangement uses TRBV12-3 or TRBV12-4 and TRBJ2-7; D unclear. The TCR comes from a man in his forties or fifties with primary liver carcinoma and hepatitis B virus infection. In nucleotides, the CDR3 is TGTGCCAGGACTTTGCAGGTAGGGTCCTACGAGCAGTACTTC. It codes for CARTLQVGSYEQYF.